The 23 T cell receptor beta chains below were found in one sample sequenced in a study of tumor-infiltrating lymphocytes in primary liver carcinoma. Taking 20-30 mg of unsorted bulk tissue, the authors co-extracted RNA and DNA. The input was approximately 500 ng total RNA; TCR beta cDNA was made from it with a constant-region primer. Amplification in three nested multiplex PCR rounds with slightly modified ARM-PCR gave rise to TCR beta libraries. TRBV1-TRBV30 forward and Cbeta reverse primers drove the first two approximately 11-cycle rounds. Each CDR3 protein gets one entry after TCRdb re-called the multiplex PCR reads with MiXCR. The sample contains about 37,000 distinct CDR3 sequences, roughly 77% of which appear only once. Sequences were obtained from tumor-adjacent normal liver tissue. All receptors derive from a middle-aged man with primary liver carcinoma and hepatitis B virus infection.

The chain is built from TRBV15 and TRBJ2-5; no reliable D call. The germline gives CDR1 LNHNV, CDR2 YYDKDF (reference sequence). V gave up 0 bases and J gave up 1 base, with 6 bases separating them. This CDR3 spans 14 amino acids. The CDR3 loop is CATSREAPQETQYF. The CDR3 DNA reads as TGTGCCACCAGCAGAGAGGCACCCCAAGAGACCCAGTACTTC.

Turning to this clonotype: A junction boundary mismatches the germline segment, possibly from a read error. V is TRBV15 and J is TRBJ2-7; 11 bases map to TRBD2. CDR1 is LNHNV, CDR2 YYDKDF, per germline (reference sequence). The CDR3 has 17 residues. The CDR3 sequence: CATSRVATSGIPYGQYF. The DNA for the CDR3 is TGTGCCACCAGCAGAGTAGCGACTAGCGGGATTCCCTACGGGCAGTACTTC.

In this sample, this clonotype turned up a few times. A read error may account for a junction end that differs from germline. The chain recombines TRBV4-2 with TRBJ2-7; 7 positions agree with TRBD1. CDR1 is LGHNA, CDR2 YNFKEQ, per germline. The CDR3 has 15 residues. This chain's CDR3 is CASSQGDGDLYEQYF. CDR3 DNA: TGTGCCAGTAGCCAGGGGGACGGAGACCTCTACGAGCAGTACTTC.

The rearrangement uses TRBV29-1 and TRBJ1-1; possible D gene TRBD1, 5 bases. The CDR3 sequence is 12 residues long. Trimming shortened V by 6 bases and J by 6 bases, and 14 bases separated the two germline ends. CDR1 and CDR2 (germline): SQVTM, ANQGSEA. Here the CDR3 DNA reads TGCAGCGTCCCTGAGGGCAGGGCTGAAGCTTTCTTT. It yields the protein CSVPEGRAEAFF.

The chain links TRBV30 to TRBJ1-2, with D hard to call. The germline CDR1 and CDR2 sequences are GTSNPN and SVGIG (reference sequence). V lost 8 bases and J 0 bases, leaving 10 bases between the germline ends. The CDR3 length is 12 residues. The CDR3 sequence is CARTPTNYGYTF. The CDR3 DNA sequence: TGTGCCAGGACGCCAACTAACTATGGCTACACCTTC.

As to this clonotype: Germline is not matched at one junction end, which may reflect a read error. J is TRBJ2-4 and V is TRBV28; 7 nucleotides align to TRBD1. Germline CDR1 is MDHEN and CDR2 is SYDVKM. This CDR3 is 15 amino acids long. CDR3 nucleotides: TGTGCCAGCAGACCAGGACAGGCTACAGGGAACATTCAGCACTTC. Translating it yields CASRPGQATGNIQHF.

In this sample, this clonotype turned up many times. A much larger clone differs by one base, so this may be a read error. The CDR3 here is CASSPAAGGYTF. DNA of the CDR3: TGTGCCAGCTCTCCGGCGGCGGGGGGCTACACCTTC. The chain links TRBV12-3 or TRBV12-4 to TRBJ1-2; unclear D gene. The CDR3 covers 12 residues. V shed 8 bases and J shed 8 bases, with 15 bases lying between them.

Details on this clonotype: This clone may be a read error of a much larger clone one base away. This chain joins TRBV6-4 and TRBJ2-2; tentatively, D is TRBD2 (5 bases). This CDR3 spans 15 amino acids. Germline-derived CDR1 and CDR2 are MRHNA and SNTAGT. CDR3 amino acids: CASSYSGDGTGELLF. The CDR3 region has the DNA TGTGCCAGCAGTTACTCCGGGGATGGCACCGGGGAGCTGCTTTTT.

With regard to this clonotype: At one end, the junction sequence differs from germline, possibly due to a read error. This sequence joins TRBV12-3 or TRBV12-4 and TRBJ2-4, with 7 bases aligning to TRBD1. The CDR3 runs 15 residues. The CDR3 DNA follows: TGTGTCAGCAGTGGGACAGAGCTAGCCAAAAAGATTCAGTACTTC. As protein: CVSSGTELAKKIQYF.

For this clonotype: This CDR3 fails to terminate in the conserved phenylalanine or tryptophan, so it likely reflects a read error. The chain has TRBV29-1 and TRBJ2-5, with a weak D call TRBD1 (5 bases). The CDR3 has 14 amino acids. Germline loops: CDR1 SQVTM, CDR2 ANQGSEA. V lost 5 bases and J 3 bases, leaving 16 bases between the germline ends. The chain's CDR3 is CSVSVMTVKETQYI. CDR3 coding DNA: TGCAGCGTTTCCGTCATGACAGTAAAAGAGACCCAGTACATC.

This chain uses TRBV29-1 with TRBJ2-7, with 7 positions matching TRBD1. The CDR3 totals 15 residues. In germline, CDR1 is SQVTM, CDR2 ANQGSEA. The V and J ends lost 2 bases and 3 bases, in that order; junction bases with no gene match: 10. CDR3 loop: CSVELGDSFSYEQYF. As DNA, the CDR3 is TGCAGCGTTGAACTTGGGGACAGTTTTAGCTACGAGCAGTACTTC.

With regard to this clonotype: The junction and the germline gene differ at one end; a read error may be behind it. V gene TRBV30 combines with J gene TRBJ2-1, with 9 bases aligning to TRBD2. The germline gives CDR1 GTSNPN, CDR2 SVGIG (reference sequence). This CDR3 comprises 15 residues. In DNA form, the CDR3 reads TGTGCCTGGAGTGAAGGGTCTAGCGGGGTAAATGAGCGGCTCTTC. Translated, it gives CAWSEGSSGVNERLF.

Points on this clonotype: Sequence at one end of the junction differs from germline and may be a read error. The chain is built from TRBV4-1 and TRBJ2-1; the match to TRBD1 covers 8 bases. The CDR3 runs to 17 residues. The germline gives CDR1 MGHRA, CDR2 YSYEKL. The CDR3 nucleotides are TGTGCCAGCAGCCAATTTGGGGCAGGGGGCGGTTTGTATGGGCAGTTCTTC. It specifies CASSQFGAGGGLYGQFF.

Turning to this clonotype: One junction end disagrees with the germline gene, perhaps due to a read error. The chain uses TRBV5-6 and TRBJ2-3; 8 nucleotides line up with TRBD1. The CDR3 has 14 amino acids. CDR1 is SGHDT, CDR2 YYEEEE, per germline. The CDR3 coding sequence is TGTGCCAGCAGGTTGCAGGGGGCAACAGATACGCAATATTTT. This gives the protein CASRLQGATDTQYF.

Concerning this clonotype itself: The conserved phenylalanine or tryptophan normally closing the CDR3 is absent here, so this likely arose from a read error. Because the CDR3's place on the DNA is in doubt, the DNA is left out and the CDR3 is given as listed by TCRdb. The chain is built from TRBV5-5 and TRBJ1-4. Germline V CDR1 and CDR2: SGHKS, YYEKEE (reference sequence). The CDR3 extends over 15 residues, inclusive of both ends. The CDR3 sequence: CARSLEWRDGEKLVY.

For this clonotype: Germline is not matched at one junction end, which may reflect a read error. The chain couples TRBV6-2 or TRBV6-3 to TRBJ2-7; weak D call: TRBD2 (5 bases). This CDR3 spans 17 amino acids. Germline values: CDR1 MNHEY, CDR2 SVGEGT. The CDR3: CASCSVREGDISYEQHF. CDR3 sequence (DNA): TGTGCCAGCTGTAGCGTGAGGGAAGGAGATATCTCCTACGAGCAGCACTTC.

Concerning this clonotype itself: Compared with germline, one end of the junction differs, possibly owing to a read error. The rearrangement links TRBV29-1 to TRBJ2-5; the D call may be TRBD1 or TRBD2 (6 bases each). Germline V gene data show CDR1 as SQVTM and CDR2 as ANQGSEA. The CDR3 consists of 12 residues. The CDR3 region has the DNA TGCATCGTTGCTGAGGGGGGAGAGACCCAGTGCTTC. Translated, it gives CIVAEGGETQCF.

To note about this clonotype: The junction shows a germline mismatch at one end, possibly a read error. The chain joins TRBV11-2 to TRBJ2-1, with 9 bases fitting TRBD1. This CDR3 is 15 amino acids long. Germline V gives CDR1 SGHAT, CDR2 FQNNGV. CDR3 sequence: CTSSTPGQGFNEQLF. The CDR3 DNA follows: TGTACCAGCAGCACTCCGGGACAGGGTTTCAATGAACAGCTCTTC.

Concerning this clonotype: Since the CDR3 does not end with the conserved phenylalanine or tryptophan, this likely comes from a read error. The limits of the CDR3 on the DNA are not certain, so only TCRdb's listed CDR3 is given. The chain is built from TRBV6-2 or TRBV6-3 and TRBJ2-1. Ends included, the CDR3 has 14 residues. The germline CDR1 and CDR2 sequences are MNHEY and SVGEGT. CDR3 residues: CASSLQGFYNEQFS.

The sample holds a few counts of this clonotype. One end of the junction fails to match germline, which may point to a read error. The rearrangement uses TRBV11-1 and TRBJ2-4, with 13 bases aligning to TRBD2. Germline V gives CDR1 SGHAT, CDR2 FQDESV (reference sequence). The CDR3 sequence is 17 residues long. The CDR3 DNA follows: TGTGCCAGCAGCTTTCCCGGGACTAGCGGGACCAAATGCATTCAGTATTTC. Amino acid sequence: CASSFPGTSGTKCIQYF.

This clonotype was seen just once. A read error is likely, as this CDR3 ends without the conserved phenylalanine or tryptophan. This sequence joins TRBV6-5 and TRBJ2-1, with 9 nucleotides matching TRBD1. The CDR3 spans 17 residues. Germline trimming cut 6 bases from V and 8 bases from J; bases unmatched to any gene: 17. Germline CDR1 MNHEY, CDR2 SVGAGI. As DNA, the CDR3 is TGTGCCAGCAGCCTGAGGGCACCGGGACAGGGTTTGTATGAGCAGTTCTTA. Its translation: CASSLRAPGQGLYEQFL.

As for this clonotype: The conserved closing phenylalanine or tryptophan is absent in this CDR3, likely reflecting a read error. The rearrangement uses TRBV10-2 and TRBJ2-1, with 11 bases matching TRBD2. The CDR3 extends over 15 amino acids. The V segment lost 2 bases and the J segment 13 bases; nucleotides outside the gene matches: 10. Germline V gives CDR1 WSHSY, CDR2 SAAADI. CDR3 loop: CASSEVLAGDLEQFL. The CDR3 region has the DNA TGCGCCAGCAGTGAGGTACTAGCGGGAGATCTTGAACAGTTCTTG.

A remark on this clonotype: The CDR3 end shows no conserved phenylalanine or tryptophan, and so a read error is likely. The V call is TRBV11-2, the J call TRBJ2-4, with 10 bases that match TRBD1. CDR3 length: 14 amino acids. CDR1 is SGHAT, CDR2 FQNNGV, per germline. Trimming at V came to 11 bases and at J to 7 bases, leaving 11 bases not matched to a gene. The CDR3 here is CACSSGTGDNIQYL. CDR3 bases: TGTGCCTGTAGCTCCGGGACAGGGGATAACATTCAGTACCTC.